Many counts were recorded for the clone carrying this T cell receptor beta chain. This record comes from a study of neurological immune-mediated disorders. Losses at the gene ends were 1 base for V and 4 bases for J; bases not matched to a gene: 11. This CDR3 is 17 amino acids long. Germline V lookup: CDR1 DFQATT, CDR2 SNEGSKA (reference sequence). Using its own MiXCR run on the 5' RACE reads, TCRdb lists one record per CDR3 protein. The sample shows around 55,000 distinct CDR3 sequences, approximately 3.6% of them seen only once. This sequence originates from a woman between 40 and 55 years old with multiple sclerosis. The gene calls are TRBV20-1 and TRBJ1-1; 11 bases match TRBD1. Sequenced input: CD4+ T cells from blood. CDR3 sequence reads: CSARAPDRGLIGTEAFF. Written as DNA, the CDR3 is TGCAGTGCTAGAGCCCCGGACAGGGGGCTTATAGGCACTGAAGCTTTCTTT.